A selection of T cell receptor beta chains follows, all from one sample in a study of memory CD4+ T cells and cytomegalovirus serostatus. Method: immunoSEQ multiplex PCR; TCRdb's copy keeps in-frame clones and lacks some. The repertoire holds approximately 70,000 clones, with approximately 80% as singletons. Specimen: memory CD4+ T cells from blood. Every receptor here comes from an adult in good health and CMV-seropositive. The CDR3 runs from the conserved cysteine through the conserved F or W. For some rows the clone size is stated as once, few or many, or as a class when expanded; others skip it.

TRBV5-1	TRBJ1-1	once	CASSLKQGLNTEAFF
TRBV6-5	TRBJ2-3	.	CASSWLQSGTQYF
TRBV11-2	TRBJ1-4	.	CASSLDRGGGEKLFF
TRBV25-1	TRBJ2-3	.	CASGDRGTDTQYF
TRBV5-6	TRBJ2-5	.	CASSYGLAGGRHQETQYF
TRBV27	TRBJ1-1	.	CASSIQGGTEAFF
TRBV28	TRBJ2-1	.	CASSLLTGGGNEQFF
TRBV10-3	TRBJ1-6	.	CAISGGQADFSPLHF
TRBV2	TRBJ2-5	.	CARAEGETQYF
TRBV21-1	TRBJ2-1	.	CASSKGGTSGRTREQFF
TRBV9	TRBJ1-4	.	CASSPGGGGGEKLFF
TRBV7-2	TRBJ1-1	.	CASSLTPEQGTEAFF
TRBV19	TRBJ1-4	.	CASSLSGQGGEKLFF
TRBV11-2	TRBJ1-1	once	CASSLKRNTEAFF
TRBV9	TRBJ1-2	.	CASSVEEGRYGYTF
TRBV7-9	TRBJ2-3	.	CASSPVGGTGGPDTQYF
TRBV11-3	TRBJ2-5	.	CASSSGIGDQETQYF
TRBV7-2	TRBJ2-7	.	CASSGTSGYYEQYF
TRBV6-5	TRBJ1-3	.	CASSRDRGSGNTIYF
TRBV28	TRBJ1-1	.	CASRPSGTGGTEAFF
TRBV20-1	TRBJ1-2	few	CSARIGFGYTF
TRBV29-1	TRBJ2-5	.	CSVLGGETQYF
TRBV4-1	TRBJ1-1	.	CASSQAQGAGTEAFF
TRBV6-5	TRBJ1-2	.	CASSPRGGQIGYTF
TRBV30	TRBJ1-1	few	CAWSTGLNTEAFF
TRBV30	TRBJ1-5	.	CAWSVGGGINQPQHF
TRBV7-7	TRBJ2-1	.	CASSLDPSGRNEQFF
TRBV5-6	TRBJ1-3	.	CASSLATGNTIYF
TRBV15	TRBJ1-4	few	CATSRDSRGTNEKLFF
TRBV5-6	TRBJ2-7	.	CASSRPTGYEQYF
TRBV7-6	TRBJ2-5	.	CASSRLGGGSETQYF
TRBV19	TRBJ1-3	.	CASSITKGSGNTIYF
TRBV2	TRBJ2-3	.	CASSLNFGGGTDTQYF
TRBV5-4	TRBJ2-4	.	CASSLRRGASKNIQYF
TRBV7-9	TRBJ1-6	.	CASSLAGTVINSPLHF
TRBV6-1	TRBJ1-5	.	CASSDPPRQPQHF
TRBV11-2	TRBJ2-1	many	CASSFRGSGTGNEQFF
TRBV5-5	TRBJ1-1	.	CASSGARQGTTEAFF
TRBV10-2	TRBJ1-6	few	CASSGRTGSSPLHF
TRBV4-1	TRBJ1-5	once	CASSQIDNGYSNQPQHF
TRBV28	TRBJ1-1	.	CASRSGTEKQTEAFF
TRBV28	TRBJ1-2	.	CAIQGSNYGYTF
TRBV4-1	TRBJ2-1	.	CASSQPLPGRSEQFF
TRBV25-1	TRBJ2-3	.	CASTGSGPPVADTQYF
TRBV19	TRBJ1-4	.	CASSLGQGPLEKLFF
TRBV19	TRBJ1-1	.	CASSGRAGGAFF
TRBV5-4	TRBJ1-1	.	CASSPGLSNTEAFF
TRBV19	TRBJ2-7	.	CASSTSGYEQYF
TRBV7-2	TRBJ2-1	few	CASSSIHHEQFF
TRBV29-1	TRBJ2-6	once	CSVGGGQGGAGANVLTF
TRBV5-1	TRBJ1-1	once	CASSLVPGRNTEAFF
TRBV5-6	TRBJ2-5	.	CASSRKETQYF
TRBV19	TRBJ2-1	.	CASSVTGLDEQFF
TRBV15	TRBJ2-1	few	CATSELAELHNEQFF
TRBV6-4	TRBJ1-1	.	CASRAGPSNTEAFF